Shown below are 30 T cell receptor beta chains from a single sample sequenced in a study of blood T cells in healthy people across ages. Then a second PCR, running about 6 to 12 cycles, was carried out with a sample-barcoded 5' primer and a J-beta primer mix. TCRdb processed the 5' RACE reads anew with MiXCR; each CDR3 protein has one entry. Here the sample spans more than 1,000,000 distinct CDR3 sequences, around 25% being singletons. These same records also appear under a second study, on T cells of mothers and their children.

The sequenced sample consisted of blood. Source of these receptors: a girl under 10 years old in good health.

This clonotype was counted only a few times. The V and J genes are TRBV29-1 and TRBJ1-1, with D uncertain. V gave up 6 bases and J gave up 0 bases, with 8 bases separating them. This CDR3 comprises 12 residues. Germline V gene data show CDR1 as SQVTM and CDR2 as ANQGSEA. The CDR3 spells CSVSWMNTEAFF. The CDR3 DNA sequence: TGCAGCGTAAGCTGGATGAACACTGAAGCTTTCTTT. The full variable domain, in which reference TRBV29-1 and TRBJ1-1 provide the parts outside the CDR3, is SAVISQKPSRDICQRGTSLTIQCQVDSQVTMMFWYRQQPGQSLTLIATANQGSEATYESGFVIDKFPISRPNLTFSTLTVSNMSPEDSSIYLCSVSWMNTEAFFGQGTRLTVV.

Notes on this clonotype: A junction boundary mismatches the germline segment, possibly from a read error. The V gene is TRBV7-6, the J gene TRBJ2-5; 7 positions match TRBD1. The CDR3 sequence is 16 residues long. Germline values: CDR1 SGHVS, CDR2 FNYEAQ. CDR3 loop: CASSPPRTGEQEAQYF. CDR3 coding DNA: TGTGCCAGCAGCCCCCCAAGGACAGGAGAGCAAGAGGCCCAGTACTTC.

There are many counts of this clonotype. The rearrangement joins TRBV7-9 to TRBJ1-1; 8 bases fit TRBD1. V dropped 5 bases and J dropped 7; count of bases not matched to a gene: 3. Germline assignment: CDR1 SEHNR and CDR2 FQNEAQ (reference sequence). This CDR3 spans 12 amino acids. The CDR3 here is CASSATGVEAFF. The DNA of the CDR3 is TGTGCCAGCAGCGCGACAGGGGTTGAAGCTTTCTTT. Full variable domain (rest looked up from reference TRBV7-9 and TRBJ1-1): DTGVSQNPRHKITKRGQNVTFRCDPISEHNRLYWYRQTLGQGPEFLTYFQNEAQLEKSRLLSDRFSAERPKGSFSTLEIQRTEQGDSAMYLCASSATGVEAFFGQGTRLTVV.

In this sample, this clonotype turned up a few times. The chain links TRBV7-9 to TRBJ2-5, with a possible D match to TRBD2 (5 bases). V was trimmed by 5 bases and J by 10 bases, leaving 26 bases between them. Germline assignment: CDR1 SEHNR and CDR2 FQNEAQ (reference sequence). The CDR3 spans 16 residues. CDR3 nucleotides: TGTGCCAGCAGCCAAGGCTTGGAGCTAGCAGCTCTGTTCCAGTACTTC. Protein sequence: CASSQGLELAALFQYF. The entire variable domain, with the rest obtained from reference TRBV7-9 and TRBJ2-5, is as follows: DTGVSQNPRHKITKRGQNVTFRCDPISEHNRLYWYRQTLGQGPEFLTYFQNEAQLEKSRLLSDRFSAERPKGSFSTLEIQRTEQGDSAMYLCASSQGLELAALFQYFGPGTRLLVL.

This clonotype was detected only a few times. The chain uses TRBV29-1 and TRBJ2-7; 7 bases line up with TRBD1. CDR1 is SQVTM and CDR2 is ANQGSEA in the germline V gene. The ends lost 6 bases at V and 4 bases at J; junction bases unmatched: 6. The CDR3 runs to 12 residues. CDR3 in amino acids: CSVWDRGYEQYF. The DNA for the CDR3 is TGCAGCGTCTGGGACAGAGGGTACGAGCAGTACTTC.

The V and J genes are TRBV6-5 and TRBJ1-5; weak D call: TRBD1 (6 bases). Germline loops: CDR1 MNHEY, CDR2 SVGAGI. V lost 9 bases and J 5 bases, leaving 14 bases between the germline ends. This CDR3 contains 13 residues. The CDR3 here is CASALGGDQPQHF. CDR3 coding DNA: TGTGCCAGTGCCCTAGGGGGTGATCAGCCCCAGCATTTT.

The chain uses TRBV29-1 and TRBJ2-1; D not resolved. Germline V gene data show CDR1 as SQVTM and CDR2 as ANQGSEA. CDR3 size: 9 residues. This CDR3 reads CRRSHEQFF. The CDR3 nucleotides are TGCAGGAGGTCCCATGAGCAGTTCTTC.

The V and J genes are TRBV20-1 and TRBJ1-4; D is undetermined. The CDR3 spans 14 residues. CDR1 and CDR2 (germline): DFQATT, SNEGSKA (reference sequence). V lost 8 bases and J 0 bases, leaving 13 bases between the germline ends. The CDR3 DNA reads TGCAGTACCCTGGGAGATGCAACTAATGAAAAACTGTTTTTT. It codes for CSTLGDATNEKLFF.

The V call is TRBV9, the J call TRBJ2-5; TRBD2 is a possible D gene (6 bases). The V gene lost 0 bases and the J gene lost 1 base, with 16 bases spanning the gap. CDR3 length: 17 residues. CDR1 is SGDLS, CDR2 YYNGEE, per germline. The CDR3 DNA reads TGTGCCAGCAGCGTAGGGGTGGGAAGTAGCGGCCAAGAGACCCAGTACTTC. It is translated as CASSVGVGSSGQETQYF.

The chain has TRBV12-3 or TRBV12-4 and TRBJ2-7; no definite D call. CDR3 length equals 13 residues. The ends were cut back, 2 bases at V and 7 bases at J, with 12 bases in the middle. CDR3 DNA: TGTGCCAGCAGTTTAAAGCCTCCTCGGGAGCAGTACTTC. This codes for CASSLKPPREQYF.

In regard to this clonotype: One end of the junction fails to match germline, which may point to a read error. CDR3 sequence: CASILVPDNVFYEQYF. The DNA of the CDR3 is TGTGCCAGCATCTTAGTCCCGGACAACGTTTTCTACGAGCAGTACTTC. The V and J genes are TRBV11-2 and TRBJ2-7, with TRBD1 as a possible D gene (5 bases). CDR1 and CDR2 from the germline V gene are SGHAT and FQNNGV. There are 16 residues in the CDR3.

A few counts support this clonotype. J is TRBJ1-1 and V is TRBV10-1; D uncertain. Germline CDR1 is WNHNN and CDR2 is SYGVQD (reference sequence). The CDR3 contains 13 residues. V lost 6 bases, J lost 0 bases, and 8 bases lay in between. As DNA, the CDR3 is TGCGCCAGCAGAGCTACCTTGAACACTGAAGCTTTCTTT. This translates into CASRATLNTEAFF.

The chain combines TRBV20-1 with TRBJ2-7; 8 bases are shared with TRBD1. CDR3 size: 11 residues. Per germline, CDR1 DFQATT and CDR2 SNEGSKA (reference sequence). Unmatched junction bases numbered 4, after V lost 6 bases and J lost 6 bases. This chain's CDR3 is CSARTGLEQYF. CDR3 in DNA: TGCAGTGCCAGGACAGGGCTCGAGCAGTACTTC.

The V gene is TRBV3-1, the J gene TRBJ1-5; no firm D call. Trimming stripped 1 base from V and 2 bases from J, with 12 bases between. The CDR3 loop spans 16 amino acids. Germline CDR1 LGHDT, CDR2 YNNKEL (reference sequence). The CDR3 DNA sequence: TGTGCCAGCAGCCAAGGAGGGAATTACGGCAATCAGCCCCAGCATTTT. Encoded protein: CASSQGGNYGNQPQHF.

The gene calls are TRBV12-3 or TRBV12-4 and TRBJ2-1, with D tentatively TRBD2 (6 bases). This CDR3 has 13 residues. V was clipped by 3 bases and J by 10 bases, with 13 bases between them. The CDR3 is CASSFGRAGEQFF. The CDR3 DNA sequence: TGTGCCAGCAGTTTTGGCCGGGCGGGAGAGCAGTTCTTC.

This chain joins TRBV28 and TRBJ2-4; 8 nucleotides line up with TRBD2. The CDR3 length is 14 residues. Germline-derived CDR1 and CDR2 are MDHEN and SYDVKM. J was trimmed by 3 bases and V by 7 bases; bases with no gene match: 5. CDR3 amino acids: CASITGGVKNIQYF. CDR3 bases: TGTGCCAGCATCACCGGGGGGGTCAAAAACATTCAGTACTTC.

This clonotype was picked up a small number of times. V is TRBV20-1 and J is TRBJ2-4; either TRBD1 or TRBD2 may fit D (5 bases each). The ends were cut back, 3 bases at V and 0 bases at J, with 12 bases in the middle. The length of the CDR3 is 15 residues. CDR1 DFQATT and CDR2 SNEGSKA come from the germline V gene (reference sequence). This CDR3 is CSASIWDLAKNIQYF. CDR3 nucleotide sequence: TGCAGTGCTAGCATCTGGGACCTAGCCAAAAACATTCAGTACTTC.

CDR3 in DNA: TGTGCCAGCAGAGAGAACCACCCCTCTGGGGCCAACGTCCTGACTTTC. As protein: CASRENHPSGANVLTF. The rearrangement links TRBV28 to TRBJ2-6; D gene uncertain. Trimming removed 6 bases at V and 0 bases at J, with 12 bases between. CDR3 length: 16 amino acids. The V gene's germline CDR1 is MDHEN and CDR2 SYDVKM.

This clonotype was found a few times. The chain links TRBV28 to TRBJ1-2; D possibly corresponds to TRBD1 (5 bases). In germline, CDR1 is MDHEN, CDR2 SYDVKM. Trimming took 5 bases from V and 5 from J, leaving 12 bases between them. The CDR3 is 13 amino acids. CDR3 DNA: TGTGCCAGCAGTCCTCTGACAGAGTATGGCTACACCTTC. Translation: CASSPLTEYGYTF.

The rearrangement joins TRBV7-9 to TRBJ2-5; TRBD1 agrees at 11 bases. Germline assignment: CDR1 SEHNR and CDR2 FQNEAQ (reference sequence). The CDR3 has 15 residues. The J segment lost 7 bases and the V segment lost 4 bases, leaving 8 bases of the junction unmatched. The CDR3 nucleotides read TGTGCCAGCAGCTATTACAGGGACAGGGGGGGGACCCAGTACTTC. Protein: CASSYYRDRGGTQYF.

The chain combines TRBV20-1 with TRBJ2-1, with D uncertain. Trimming shortened V by 5 bases and J by 6 bases, and 17 bases separated the two germline ends. CDR1 DFQATT and CDR2 SNEGSKA come from the germline V gene (reference sequence). The CDR3 has 14 residues. CDR3 sequence reads: CSAPVIGSLNEQFF. In DNA form, the CDR3 reads TGCAGTGCTCCTGTCATCGGCTCGCTCAATGAGCAGTTCTTC.

V is TRBV5-5 and J is TRBJ1-4; a possible D gene is TRBD1 (5 bases). Trimming removed 2 bases from V and 8 bases from J, with 16 bases in between. Germline-derived CDR1 and CDR2 are SGHKS and YYEKEE (reference sequence). The CDR3 has 15 amino acids. The CDR3 nucleotides are TGTGCCAGCAGCTTTTATCCCACAGGTGCGGAAAAACTGTTTTTT. Translated: CASSFYPTGAEKLFF.

The rearrangement joins TRBV7-2 to TRBJ2-5, with D possibly TRBD2 on 6 matching bases. Germline CDR1 SGHTA, CDR2 FQGNSA. The V end was cut by 3 bases, the J end by 2 bases, with 13 bases between. The CDR3 totals 15 residues. The CDR3 spells CASSFWGVLQETQYF. As DNA, the CDR3 is TGTGCCAGCAGCTTCTGGGGGGTGCTACAAGAGACCCAGTACTTC.

The chain links TRBV7-3 to TRBJ1-1; the match to TRBD1 covers 8 bases. The CDR3 sequence is 15 residues long. J was trimmed by 6 bases and V by 5 bases; bases with no gene match: 11. Germline V gene data show CDR1 as SGHTA and CDR2 as FQGTGA. Here the CDR3 reads CASSGQGPPGAEAFF. In DNA, the CDR3 is TGTGCCAGCAGCGGACAGGGACCACCAGGGGCTGAAGCTTTCTTT.

The rearrangement links TRBV6-1 to TRBJ2-3, with 7 bases lining up with TRBD2. Trimming took 1 base from V and 5 from J; bases not matched to a gene: 15. The CDR3 covers 18 residues. Looked up from germline, CDR1 is MNHNS and CDR2 is SASEGT. The CDR3 is CASSEDLWGEGPIDTQYF. The DNA for the CDR3 is TGTGCCAGCAGTGAAGATCTATGGGGGGAGGGCCCTATAGATACGCAGTATTTT.

This clonotype was counted a few times. This chain joins TRBV20-1 and TRBJ2-5, with 10 nucleotides matching TRBD2. V was clipped by 0 bases and J by 3 bases; unmatched bases: 10. Germline CDR1 reads DFQATT; CDR2 reads SNEGSKA (reference sequence). The CDR3 covers 17 residues. This CDR3 reads CSARDRLPSGSKETQYF. CDR3 DNA sequence: TGCAGTGCTAGAGATCGCCTGCCTAGCGGGAGCAAAGAGACCCAGTACTTC.

In this sample, this clonotype turned up a few times. The chain employs TRBV7-2 and TRBJ2-7; 7 positions agree with TRBD1. Looked up from germline, CDR1 is SGHTA and CDR2 is FQGNSA. The CDR3 runs 15 residues. V gave up 7 bases and J gave up 3 bases; unmatched junction bases: 12. DNA of the CDR3: TGTGCCAGCATCGAAGACCAGGACAGGAACTACGAGCAGTACTTC. It encodes CASIEDQDRNYEQYF.

This clonotype was observed once. The chain uses TRBV15 and TRBJ2-6; D is perhaps TRBD2 (6 bases). With 3 bases removed from V and 0 bases from J, the gap between germline ends came to 6 bases. CDR1 is LNHNV and CDR2 is YYDKDF in the germline V gene (reference sequence). The CDR3 is 15 residues long. CDR3: CATSSGGSGANVLTF. DNA for the CDR3: TGTGCCACCAGCAGCGGGGGCTCTGGGGCCAACGTCCTGACTTTC.

This clonotype was seen only a few times. The rearrangement joins TRBV5-5 to TRBJ1-1, with D unresolved. This CDR3 spans 14 amino acids. Germline CDR1 reads SGHKS; CDR2 reads YYEKEE (reference sequence). Deletions cut 2 bases from V and 0 bases from J, with 8 bases between. CDR3 protein: CASSLDDLNTEAFF. DNA of the CDR3: TGTGCCAGCAGCTTAGACGACCTGAACACTGAAGCTTTCTTT.

This clonotype came up a few times. The rearrangement uses TRBV20-1 and TRBJ2-3; TRBD2 might be the D (6 bases). The CDR3 runs 15 residues. Trimming cost V 4 bases and J 6 bases, with 20 bases left between them. In germline, CDR1 is DFQATT, CDR2 SNEGSKA (reference sequence). In DNA form, the CDR3 reads TGCAGTGCTACGCAAAGACTAGGAAGGCTCGATACGCAGTATTTT. Its protein product is CSATQRLGRLDTQYF.